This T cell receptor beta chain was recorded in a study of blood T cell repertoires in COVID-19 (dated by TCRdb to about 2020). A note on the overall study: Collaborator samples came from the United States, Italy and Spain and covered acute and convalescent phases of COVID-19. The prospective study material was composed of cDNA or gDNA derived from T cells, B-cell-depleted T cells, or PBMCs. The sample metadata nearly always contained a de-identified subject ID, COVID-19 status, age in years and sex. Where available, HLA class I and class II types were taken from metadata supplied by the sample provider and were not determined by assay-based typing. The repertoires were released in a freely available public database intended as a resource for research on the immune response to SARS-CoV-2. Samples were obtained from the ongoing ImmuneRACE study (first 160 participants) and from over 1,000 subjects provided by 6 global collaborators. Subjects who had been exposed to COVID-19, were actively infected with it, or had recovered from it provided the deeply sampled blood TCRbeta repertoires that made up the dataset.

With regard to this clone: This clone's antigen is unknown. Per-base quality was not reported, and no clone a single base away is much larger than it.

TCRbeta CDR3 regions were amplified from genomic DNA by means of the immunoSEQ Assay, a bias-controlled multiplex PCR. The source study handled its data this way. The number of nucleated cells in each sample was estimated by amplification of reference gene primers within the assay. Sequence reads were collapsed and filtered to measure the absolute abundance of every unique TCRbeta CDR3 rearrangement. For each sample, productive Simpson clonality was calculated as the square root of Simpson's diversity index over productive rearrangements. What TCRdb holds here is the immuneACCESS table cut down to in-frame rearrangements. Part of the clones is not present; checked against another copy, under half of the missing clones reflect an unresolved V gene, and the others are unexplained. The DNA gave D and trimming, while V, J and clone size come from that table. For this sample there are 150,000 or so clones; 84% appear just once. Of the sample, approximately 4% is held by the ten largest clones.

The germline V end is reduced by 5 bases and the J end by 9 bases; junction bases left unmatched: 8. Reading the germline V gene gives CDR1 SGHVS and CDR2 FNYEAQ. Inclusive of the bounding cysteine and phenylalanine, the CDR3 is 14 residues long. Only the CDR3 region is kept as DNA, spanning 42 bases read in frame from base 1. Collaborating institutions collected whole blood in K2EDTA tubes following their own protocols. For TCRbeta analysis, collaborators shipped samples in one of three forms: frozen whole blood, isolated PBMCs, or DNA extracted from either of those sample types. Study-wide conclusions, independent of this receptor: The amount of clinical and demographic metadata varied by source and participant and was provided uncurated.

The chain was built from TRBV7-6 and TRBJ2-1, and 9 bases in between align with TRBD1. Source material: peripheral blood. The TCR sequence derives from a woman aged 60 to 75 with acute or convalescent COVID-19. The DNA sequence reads TGTGCCAGCAGCCTCGGGACAGGGAAAGGTGAGCAGTTCTTC. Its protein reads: CASSLGTGKGEQFF.